The next 26 T cell receptor beta chains were all read from a single sample in a study of blood T cell repertoires in COVID-19. Profiled with immunoSEQ multiplex PCR; TCRdb holds only in-frame clones, not every one. This sample yields roughly 180,000 clones, of which about 85% are seen a single time; 6.5% to 7.5% belongs to the top ten. The sample consisted of peripheral blood. The receptor source for this set is a man aged 80 or over with COVID-19, enrolled during active disease.

The chain carries TRBV7-2 and TRBJ1-2; 7 positions match TRBD1. CDR1 is SGHTA, CDR2 FQGNSA, per germline. J lost 4 bases, V lost 5 bases, and 10 bases had no gene match. The CDR3 covers 15 residues. The CDR3 is CASSLPSTGIYGYTF. The DNA for the CDR3 is TGTGCCAGCAGCCTTCCTTCGACAGGGATCTATGGCTACACCTTC.

V gene TRBV4-1 combines with J gene TRBJ1-2; a weak D match, TRBD1 (5 bases). The CDR3 extends over 13 amino acids. Trimming stripped 2 bases from V and 3 bases from J, with 7 bases between. Germline-derived CDR1 and CDR2 are MGHRA and YSYEKL. This chain's CDR3 is CASSQQGDYGYTF. In DNA, the CDR3 is TGCGCCAGCAGCCAACAGGGTGACTATGGCTACACCTTC.

The chain uses TRBV20-1 and TRBJ2-3; TRBD2 aligns across 10 bases. The ends lost 3 bases at V and 4 bases at J; junction bases unmatched: 13. The germline gives CDR1 DFQATT, CDR2 SNEGSKA (reference sequence). CDR3 length equals 17 residues. DNA of the CDR3: TGCAGTGCTAGTCTTCCTAGCGGGGGCGCGAGTTCAGATACGCAGTATTTT. Its protein is CSASLPSGGASSDTQYF.

The chain recombines TRBV15 with TRBJ2-1; 9 bases agree with TRBD1. This CDR3 contains 17 residues. Germline V gives CDR1 LNHNV, CDR2 YYDKDF (reference sequence). V shed 4 bases and J 5 bases; nucleotides not matched to a gene: 12. CDR3 protein: CATSMRQGGTLDNEQFF. Written as DNA, the CDR3 is TGTGCCACCAGCATGCGACAGGGGGGTACTTTGGACAATGAGCAGTTCTTC.

The rearrangement joins TRBV7-3 to TRBJ2-7; 8 nucleotides match TRBD2. V lost 5 bases, J lost 3 bases, and 12 bases stayed unmatched. The CDR3 covers 16 residues. Germline V CDR1 and CDR2: SGHTA, FQGTGA. CDR3 residues: CASSPPETSGGYEQYF. The CDR3, as DNA: TGTGCCAGCAGCCCCCCGGAAACTAGCGGAGGCTACGAGCAGTACTTC. Together with reference TRBV7-3 and TRBJ2-7, the CDR3 gives the full variable domain: GAGVSQTPSNKVTEKGKYVELRCDPISGHTALYWYRQSLGQGPEFLIYFQGTGAADDSGLPNDRFFAVRPEGSVSTLKIQRTERGDSAVYLCASSPPETSGGYEQYFGPGTRLTVT.

V and J are TRBV12-5 and TRBJ2-3; the match to TRBD1 covers 10 bases. The CDR3 is 19 amino acids. Unmatched junction bases numbered 13, after V lost 0 bases and J lost 4 bases. Germline CDR1 and CDR2: LGHNT and FRNRAP. The CDR3 DNA is TGTGCTAGTGGTTTGGTATTTTGGGTGGGGACAGGGGACGCAGATACGCAGTATTTT. This sequence encodes CASGLVFWVGTGDADTQYF.

V gene TRBV18 combines with J gene TRBJ2-5; 7 bases line up with TRBD2. CDR3 size: 14 residues. V was clipped by 9 bases and J by 2 bases; unmatched bases: 9. CDR1 is KGHSH, CDR2 LQKENI, per germline. Here the CDR3 DNA reads TGTGCCAGTTCGATAGCGGGTCCGCAAGAGACCCAGTACTTC. Its translation: CASSIAGPQETQYF.

This clone has just one count. V is TRBV5-5 and J is TRBJ1-4; 10 nucleotides line up with TRBD1. V shed 3 bases and J 6 bases; nucleotides not matched to a gene: 5. CDR3 size: 15 residues. The germline gives CDR1 SGHKS, CDR2 YYEKEE (reference sequence). CDR3 protein: CASSSGQGPYEKLFF. In nucleotides, the CDR3 is TGTGCCAGCAGCTCGGGACAGGGGCCCTATGAAAAACTGTTTTTT.

This clone was detected only a few times. The rearrangement uses TRBV6-6 and TRBJ1-2; D perhaps matches TRBD1 (5 bases). Germline values: CDR1 MNHNY, CDR2 SVGAGI (reference sequence). V was cut by 5 bases and J by 2 bases, with 6 bases left in between. The CDR3 has 12 amino acids. CDR3 in DNA: TGTGCCAGCAGTCCAGGGAACTATGGCTACACCTTC. It codes for CASSPGNYGYTF.

The V call is TRBV9, the J call TRBJ2-2; the match to TRBD1 covers 7 bases. This CDR3 is 15 amino acids long. In germline, CDR1 is SGDLS, CDR2 YYNGEE. V lost 0 bases to trimming and J lost 6 bases; unmatched junction nucleotides: 5. The CDR3 bases are TGTGCCAGCAGCGTAGGGACAGGAGTCTCCGGGGAGCTGTTTTTT. Residues: CASSVGTGVSGELFF. The full variable domain, with the rest looked up from reference TRBV9 and TRBJ2-2, is DSGVTQTPKHLITATGQRVTLRCSPRSGDLSVYWYQQSLDQGLQFLIQYYNGEERAKGNILERFSAQQFPDLHSELNLSSLELGDSALYFCASSVGTGVSGELFFGEGSRLTVL.

The V gene is TRBV2, the J gene TRBJ1-5; TRBD1 matches 7 bases. V lost 4 bases and J lost 6; bases outside the gene matches: 6. Germline V gene lookup returns CDR1 SNHLY and CDR2 FYNNEI. This CDR3 region has 14 residues. The DNA for the CDR3 is TGTGCCAGCAGTGTAGAGGGGGCTGGTCAGCCCCAGCATTTT. Amino acid sequence: CASSVEGAGQPQHF.

The V call is TRBV19, the J call TRBJ2-7; D may be TRBD1 (5 bases). Germline loops: CDR1 LNHDA, CDR2 SQIVND (reference sequence). The CDR3 length is 14 residues. Trimming left V 0 bases short and J 4 bases short, with 10 bases between. As DNA, the CDR3 is TGTGCCAGTAGTATAGAAGCAGGGCCTTACGAGCAGTACTTC. The encoded protein is CASSIEAGPYEQYF.

The table lists this clone with a few counts. This sequence joins TRBV29-1 and TRBJ1-1, with TRBD1 as a possible D gene (5 bases). The CDR3 length is 14 residues. From germline, CDR1 is SQVTM and CDR2 ANQGSEA. V was shortened by 4 bases and J by 4 bases, with 16 bases between the two germline ends. CDR3: CSVVPGLGGTEAFF. CDR3 sequence (DNA): TGCAGCGTTGTTCCGGGACTGGGGGGCACTGAAGCTTTCTTT.

The V and J genes are TRBV4-2 and TRBJ2-7; 8 nucleotides line up with TRBD1. There are 13 residues in the CDR3. CDR1 is LGHNA and CDR2 is YNFKEQ in the germline V gene. V was pared by 2 bases and J by 5 bases, with 2 bases of the junction left unmatched. CDR3 protein: CASSQRTGHEQYF. CDR3 in DNA: TGTGCCAGCAGCCAACGGACAGGGCACGAGCAGTACTTC.

The gene calls are TRBV6-5 and TRBJ2-4; tentative D call: TRBD1 (6 bases). In germline, CDR1 is MNHEY, CDR2 SVGAGI. Trimming removed 2 bases at V and 1 base at J, with 9 bases between. This CDR3 contains 15 residues. Written as DNA, the CDR3 is TGTGCCAGCAGTTACCCAGGGGAGGCCAAAAACATTCAGTACTTC. Translation: CASSYPGEAKNIQYF.

This clone appeared once. The rearrangement joins TRBV20-1 to TRBJ1-4; 7 nucleotides line up with TRBD1. The V gene's germline CDR1 is DFQATT and CDR2 SNEGSKA (reference sequence). V was pared by 5 bases and J by 10 bases, with 1 base of the junction left unmatched. The CDR3 contains 10 residues. The CDR3 region is CSARDRKLFF. The CDR3 coding sequence is TGCAGTGCTCGGGACAGAAAACTGTTTTTT.

Comment on this clone: Other DNA sequences in this specimen translate into the identical CDR3. The V and J genes are TRBV28 and TRBJ1-2; 8 bases line up with TRBD1. CDR1 MDHEN and CDR2 SYDVKM come from the germline V gene. With 4 bases clipped from V and 5 bases from J, the junction kept 0 bases outside the gene matches. The CDR3 loop spans 12 amino acids. DNA for the CDR3: TGTGCCAGCAGTTGGACAGGGTATGGCTACACCTTC. Its translation is CASSWTGYGYTF.

CDR3 residues: CASSDWLQGTTEAFF. The CDR3 DNA reads TGCGCCAGCAGCGACTGGTTGCAGGGGACCACTGAAGCTTTCTTT. This chain uses TRBV4-1 with TRBJ1-1; possibly TRBD1 for D (6 bases). Trimming removed 5 bases from V and 4 bases from J, with 17 bases in between. Germline V gene lookup returns CDR1 MGHRA and CDR2 YSYEKL. There are 15 residues in the CDR3.

The chain recombines TRBV5-1 with TRBJ1-1, with D possibly being TRBD1 (5 bases). V was trimmed by 4 bases and J by 4 bases, leaving 17 bases between them. CDR3 size: 15 residues. The germline V gene has CDR1 SGHRS and CDR2 YFSETQ. The CDR3: CASSLIRQGGTEAFF. CDR3 bases: TGCGCCAGCAGCCTCATCCGGCAGGGTGGCACTGAAGCTTTCTTT.

This chain links TRBV7-9 with TRBJ2-7; D possibly corresponds to TRBD1 (6 bases). The V and J ends lost 3 bases and 3 bases respectively, with 15 bases between them. This CDR3 region has 15 residues. Germline V gives CDR1 SEHNR, CDR2 FQNEAQ (reference sequence). CDR3 bases: TGTGCCAGCAGCTTGGGGGACCCGACAGGCTACGAGCAGTACTTC. This gives the protein CASSLGDPTGYEQYF.

The rearrangement joins TRBV4-3 to TRBJ2-5, with TRBD1 matching over 11 bases. The CDR3 is 15 residues long. Germline trimming cut 0 bases from V and 4 bases from J; bases unmatched to any gene: 1. Germline loops: CDR1 LGHNA, CDR2 YSLEER. This CDR3 is CASSQEGTGGETQYF. DNA for the CDR3: TGCGCCAGCAGCCAAGAGGGGACAGGGGGAGAGACCCAGTACTTC.

The genes are TRBV19 and TRBJ2-5; D might be TRBD1 (7 bases). The CDR3 sequence is 13 residues long. The V end was cut by 1 base, the J end by 5 bases, with 8 bases between. Germline loops: CDR1 LNHDA, CDR2 SQIVND (reference sequence). CDR3 bases: TGTGCCAGTAGTATAGCAGGGGGGGAGACCCAGTACTTC. This encodes CASSIAGGETQYF.

Here the CDR3 reads CASSFAGGADTQYF. For the CDR3, the DNA is TGTGCCAGCAGTTTCGCGGGGGGCGCAGATACGCAGTATTTT. The chain couples TRBV6-5 to TRBJ2-3; 8 bases are shared with TRBD2. Germline CDR1 is MNHEY and CDR2 is SVGAGI. Unmatched junction bases numbered 4, after V lost 4 bases and J lost 4 bases. CDR3 length equals 14 residues.

V and J are TRBV28 and TRBJ1-1; D is undetermined. The CDR3 is 12 amino acids. CDR1 and CDR2 (germline): MDHEN, SYDVKM. V was cut by 4 bases and J by 3 bases, with 6 bases left in between. The CDR3 nucleotides read TGTGCCAGCAGTTCCCTATACACTGAAGCTTTCTTT. Its translation: CASSSLYTEAFF. Complete variable domain (other parts from reference TRBV28 and TRBJ1-1): DVKVTQSSRYLVKRTGEKVFLECVQDMDHENMFWYRQDPGLGLRLIYFSYDVKMKEKGDIPEGYSVSREKKERFSLILESASTNQTSMYLCASSSLYTEAFFGQGTRLTVV.

The CDR3 region is CATSAGADNSPLHF. CDR3 bases: TGTGCCACCTCCGCGGGAGCCGATAATTCACCCCTCCACTTT. The rearrangement uses TRBV27 and TRBJ1-6; D gene ambiguous. Germline-derived CDR1 and CDR2 are MNHEY and SMNVEV (reference sequence). Trimming took off 10 bases at V and 5 bases at J, with 15 bases between the two ends. The CDR3 length is 14 residues.

The chain combines TRBV19 with TRBJ1-3; D perhaps matches TRBD1 (6 bases). Trimming removed 7 bases from V and 2 bases from J, with 9 bases in between. This CDR3 has 13 amino acids. Germline CDR1 is LNHDA and CDR2 is SQIVND (reference sequence). The CDR3: CASTRDTGNTIYF. The CDR3 DNA is TGTGCCAGTACCCGGGACACTGGAAACACCATATATTTT. Full variable domain (remainder filled in from reference TRBV19 and TRBJ1-3): DGGITQSPKYLFRKEGQNVTLSCEQNLNHDAMYWYRQDPGQGLRLIYYSQIVNDFQKGDIAEGYSVSREKKESFPLTVTSAQKNPTAFYLCASTRDTGNTIYFGEGSWLTVV.